This TCR beta chain was identified during a study of blood T cell repertoires in COVID-19. Study information: Both acute and convalescent COVID-19 samples were obtained from the United States, Italy and Spain. PBMCs, B-cell-depleted T cells, or T cells provided the cDNA or gDNA that made up the material.

From germline, CDR1 is SGHRS and CDR2 YFSETQ. The CDR3 contains 15 residues. As processed by the authors: Estimation of nucleated cell counts relied on the amplification of reference gene primers. This table comes from immunoSEQ multiplex PCR, and its TCRdb copy is limited to in-frame clones, with some not included. Clonal size and the V and J genes are those of that table, whereas D and trimming came from the DNA. The data hold a few hundred thousand clones, with 86% observed a single time. A remark on this clone: The junction departs from germline at one end; a sequencing error may be responsible.

V gene TRBV5-1 combines with J gene TRBJ1-4; TRBD1 matches 7 bases. The TCR comes from a woman aged 25 to 39 with active or convalescent COVID-19. The sample consisted of peripheral blood. Here the CDR3 DNA reads TGCGCCAGCAGATTGGACAGGACGAAGAACGGAAAACTGTTTTTT. It translates to CASRLDRTKNGKLFF.